Following are 15 T cell receptor beta chains from one sample sequenced in a study of early T cells in non-severe SARS-CoV-2 infection. One entry per CDR3 protein, called by TCRdb with MiXCR from the 5' RACE reads. The sample includes more than 25,000 distinct CDR3 sequences, 4.5% to 7% of them seen just once. Material for sequencing was whole blood. The receptor source for this set is an adult who was a healthcare worker with PCR-confirmed SARS-CoV-2 infection or an uninfected control (not recorded which).

Ten or more counts support this clonotype. The genes are TRBV3-1 and TRBJ1-2; D is unclear. The CDR3 sequence is 12 residues long. Trimming took off 4 bases at V and 0 bases at J, with 3 bases between the two ends. CDR1 and CDR2 from the germline V gene are LGHDT and YNNKEL (reference sequence). CDR3 DNA sequence: TGTGCCAGCAGCCTGGCTAACTATGGCTACACCTTC. This sequence encodes CASSLANYGYTF.

This clonotype has ten or more counts. The V and J genes are TRBV7-2 and TRBJ2-3; D is perhaps TRBD2 (6 bases). Germline CDR1 reads SGHTA; CDR2 reads FQGNSA. This CDR3 has 15 residues. The V gene lost 7 bases and the J gene lost 4 bases, with 18 bases spanning the gap. The CDR3 is CASNPWGESADTQYF. The CDR3 bases are TGTGCCAGCAACCCCTGGGGGGAGTCCGCAGATACGCAGTATTTT. The whole variable domain, remainder taken from reference TRBV7-2 and TRBJ2-3, is GAGVSQSPSNKVTEKGKDVELRCDPISGHTALYWYRQSLGQGLEFLIYFQGNSAPDKSGLPSDRFSAERTGGSVSTLTIQRTQQEDSAVYLCASNPWGESADTQYFGPGTRLTVL.

Only a few counts were recorded for this clonotype. This rearrangement joins TRBV4-1 to TRBJ2-7, with D maybe TRBD1 (6 bases). Looked up from germline, CDR1 is MGHRA and CDR2 is YSYEKL. The CDR3 extends over 14 amino acids. V was cut by 0 bases and J by 3 bases, with 9 bases left in between. The CDR3 sequence is CASSQEQGIYEQYF. The CDR3, as DNA: TGCGCCAGCAGCCAAGAACAGGGAATCTACGAGCAGTACTTC.

This clonotype was found many times. V is TRBV12-3 or TRBV12-4 and J is TRBJ1-2; D is undetermined. Trimming removed 3 bases at V and 4 bases at J, with 3 bases between. This CDR3 region has 11 residues. CDR3 DNA: TGTGCCAGCAGTTTGAGCTATGGCTACACCTTC. As protein: CASSLSYGYTF.

The chain employs TRBV5-1 and TRBJ2-3; 8 bases match TRBD1. This CDR3 region has 15 residues. The germline V gene encodes CDR1 SGHRS and CDR2 YFSETQ. V dropped 0 bases and J dropped 4; count of bases not matched to a gene: 4. Written as DNA, the CDR3 is TGCGCCAGCAGCTTGGCCTCAGGGGGCCCAGATACGCAGTATTTT. It specifies CASSLASGGPDTQYF.

By proportion, this clonotype is large. The genes are TRBV7-9 and TRBJ1-1; D might be TRBD1 (5 bases). The CDR3 totals 14 residues. From germline, CDR1 is SEHNR and CDR2 FQNEAQ (reference sequence). The germline V and J ends were trimmed by 7 bases and 1 base, with 13 bases remaining between them. In DNA, the CDR3 is TGTGCCAGCATACCCCTTACAGGGAACACTGAAGCTTTCTTT. Translated: CASIPLTGNTEAFF.

There are many counts of this clonotype. The chain has TRBV4-1 and TRBJ1-3; 8 bases align to TRBD1. Germline trimming cut 4 bases from V and 2 bases from J; bases unmatched to any gene: 4. The germline gives CDR1 MGHRA, CDR2 YSYEKL. The CDR3 is 15 residues long. CDR3 sequence reads: CASSLGTGAGNTIYF. As DNA, the CDR3 is TGCGCCAGCAGCCTAGGGACAGGAGCTGGAAACACCATATATTTT.

This clonotype came up many times. The genes are TRBV30 and TRBJ1-5; TRBD1 agrees at 8 bases. Germline CDR1 GTSNPN, CDR2 SVGIG (reference sequence). V shed 5 bases, J shed 3 bases, and the junction held 3 bases outside the gene matches. The CDR3 runs 13 residues. In nucleotides, the CDR3 is TGTGCCTGGGGGGACAGGACCAATCAGCCCCAGCATTTT. It yields the protein CAWGDRTNQPQHF.

This clonotype was detected ten times or more. The chain uses TRBV5-6 and TRBJ2-1; TRBD2 matches 11 bases. V gave up 4 bases and J gave up 7 bases; unmatched junction bases: 16. This CDR3 spans 18 amino acids. Germline lookup yields CDR1 SGHDT and CDR2 YYEEEE. For the CDR3, the DNA is TGTGCCAGCAGCCCTGTTGGTATAGCGGGGGGGCGTAGGAATGAGCAGTTCTTC. As protein: CASSPVGIAGGRRNEQFF.

This clonotype occurred a few times. CDR3 DNA sequence: TGCAGTGCTACAGCGGGGGCCAATCCCTACGAGCAGTACTTC. Translated, it gives CSATAGANPYEQYF. The V gene is TRBV20-1, the J gene TRBJ2-7; TRBD2 matches at 8 bases. This CDR3 is built from 14 residues. V was clipped by 4 bases and J by 2 bases; unmatched bases: 7. Germline values: CDR1 DFQATT, CDR2 SNEGSKA (reference sequence).

This clonotype was found many times. This chain joins TRBV5-4 and TRBJ2-3; perhaps TRBD1 as D (7 bases). Germline lookup yields CDR1 SGHNT and CDR2 YYREEE (reference sequence). The CDR3 contains 14 residues. V lost 1 base to trimming and J lost 4 bases, with 10 bases between them. DNA for the CDR3: TGTGCCAGCAGCTTGCAGGGGGGACCAGATACGCAGTATTTT. This gives the protein CASSLQGGPDTQYF.

This clonotype was counted between two and nine times. This chain joins TRBV29-1 and TRBJ1-2; D uncertain. The V end lost 4 bases, the J end lost 6 bases, and 6 bases lay between the germline ends. Germline CDR1 and CDR2: SQVTM and ANQGSEA. The CDR3 extends over 10 amino acids. The DNA for the CDR3 is TGCAGCGTTGGAGGGAATGGCTACACCTTC. Translation: CSVGGNGYTF. The variable domain in full, completed from reference TRBV29-1 and TRBJ1-2, reads SAVISQKPSRDICQRGTSLTIQCQVDSQVTMMFWYRQQPGQSLTLIATANQGSEATYESGFVIDKFPISRPNLTFSTLTVSNMSPEDSSIYLCSVGGNGYTFGSGTRLTVV.

This clonotype has a count of ten or more. The CDR3 DNA follows: TGTGCCAGCAGCGACGCCGGGGTAACCTATAATTCACCCCTCCACTTT. Translating gives CASSDAGVTYNSPLHF. The gene calls are TRBV11-2 and TRBJ1-6, with unresolved D. Germline CDR1 reads SGHAT; CDR2 reads FQNNGV. With 5 bases removed from V and 2 bases from J, the gap between germline ends came to 13 bases. This CDR3 has 16 amino acids.

This clonotype was recorded at least ten times. The CDR3 reads CASSENSYNEQFF. CDR3 DNA: TGTGCCAGCAGTGAGAACAGCTACAATGAGCAGTTCTTC. This chain connects TRBV6-4 to TRBJ2-1; D gene ambiguous. V gave up 3 bases and J gave up 3 bases, with 6 bases separating them. This CDR3 spans 13 amino acids. Germline CDR1 and CDR2: MRHNA and SNTAGT.

This clonotype was seen many times. The chain recombines TRBV7-9 with TRBJ2-4, with a weak D call TRBD2 (5 bases). The CDR3 has 16 amino acids. The V end was cut by 2 bases, the J end by 0 bases, with 11 bases between. Germline V lookup: CDR1 SEHNR, CDR2 FQNEAQ (reference sequence). The CDR3 sequence: CASSLNEGLAKNIQYF. The CDR3 region has the DNA TGTGCCAGCAGCTTAAACGAGGGCTTAGCCAAAAACATTCAGTACTTC.